This T cell receptor (beta chain) was sequenced during a study of blood T cell repertoires in COVID-19. Study-wide context: COVID-19 samples from acute and convalescent phases originated in the United States, Italy and Spain. Sources were T cells, B-cell-depleted T cells, or PBMCs; the material itself was cDNA or gDNA.

Trimming removed 1 base from V and 1 base from J; junction bases left unmatched: 4. The germline V gene encodes CDR1 SGHTS and CDR2 YDEGEE. The CDR3 is 15 residues long. Source study methods: Quantification of nucleated cells was approximated via reference gene primer amplification. TCRdb's copy holds only in-frame clones and misses some; the assay was immunoSEQ multiplex PCR. That table supplies the V and J calls and clone size; D and trimming were determined from the DNA. The sample gives 100,000 or so clones, about 85% of which show up once; around 11% is in the top ten. This chain links TRBV5-8 with TRBJ1-1, with 7 bases matching TRBD1. The sequence was collected from a woman aged 70-85 years with active or convalescent COVID-19. Material for sequencing was peripheral blood. DNA for the CDR3: TGTGCCAGCAGCTTGAGGGGGCGGGGGAACACTGAAGCTTTCTTT. The encoded protein is CASSLRGRGNTEAFF.